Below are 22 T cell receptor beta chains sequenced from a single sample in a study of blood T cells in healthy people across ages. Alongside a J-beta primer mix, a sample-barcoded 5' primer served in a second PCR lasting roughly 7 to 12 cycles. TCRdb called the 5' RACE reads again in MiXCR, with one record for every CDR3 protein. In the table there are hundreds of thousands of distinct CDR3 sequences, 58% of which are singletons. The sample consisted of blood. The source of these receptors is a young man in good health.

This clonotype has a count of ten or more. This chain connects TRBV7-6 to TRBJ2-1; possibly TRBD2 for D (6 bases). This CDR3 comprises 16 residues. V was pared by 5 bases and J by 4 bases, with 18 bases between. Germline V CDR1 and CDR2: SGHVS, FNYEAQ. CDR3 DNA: TGTGCCAGCAGCGTCCGACTAGGAGACTCATACAATGAGCAGTTCTTC. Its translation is CASSVRLGDSYNEQFF.

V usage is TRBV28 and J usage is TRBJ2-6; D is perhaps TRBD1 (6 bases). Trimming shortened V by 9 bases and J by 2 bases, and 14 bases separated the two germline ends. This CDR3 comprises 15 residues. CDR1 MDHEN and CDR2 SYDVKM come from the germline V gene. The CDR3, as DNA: TGTGCCAGTTTCGGGACACCTACTGGGGCCAACGTCCTGACTTTC. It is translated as CASFGTPTGANVLTF.

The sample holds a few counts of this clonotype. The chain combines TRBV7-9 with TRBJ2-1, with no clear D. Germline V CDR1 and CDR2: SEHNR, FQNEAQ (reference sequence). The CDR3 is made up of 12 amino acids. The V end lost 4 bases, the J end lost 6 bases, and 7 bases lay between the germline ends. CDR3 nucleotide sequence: TGTGCCAGCAGCTCCTTAAGCAATGAGCAGTTCTTC. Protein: CASSSLSNEQFF.

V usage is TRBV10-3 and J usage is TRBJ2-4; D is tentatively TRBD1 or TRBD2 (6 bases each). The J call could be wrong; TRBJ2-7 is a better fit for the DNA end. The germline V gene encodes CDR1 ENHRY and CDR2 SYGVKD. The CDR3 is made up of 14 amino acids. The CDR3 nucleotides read TGTGCCATCAGAACACAGGGAGGTTCCTACGAGCAGTACTTC. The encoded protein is CAIRTQGGSYEQYF.

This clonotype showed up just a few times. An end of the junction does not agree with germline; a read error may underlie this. The CDR3 protein is CASSPTSGTYNEQFF. The CDR3 nucleotides read TGCGCCAGCAGCCCGACTAGCGGAACCTACAATGAGCAGTTCTTC. The chain combines TRBV7-2 with TRBJ2-1; 9 bases are a match to TRBD2. Germline CDR1 SGHTA, CDR2 FQGNSA. The CDR3 extends over 15 amino acids.

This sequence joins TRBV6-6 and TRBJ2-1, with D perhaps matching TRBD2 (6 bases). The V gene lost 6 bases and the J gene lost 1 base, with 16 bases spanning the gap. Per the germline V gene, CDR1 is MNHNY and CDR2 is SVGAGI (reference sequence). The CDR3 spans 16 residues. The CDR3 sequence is CASSTYGGASYNEQFF. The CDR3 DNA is TGTGCCAGCAGCACTTACGGGGGTGCGTCCTACAATGAGCAGTTCTTC.

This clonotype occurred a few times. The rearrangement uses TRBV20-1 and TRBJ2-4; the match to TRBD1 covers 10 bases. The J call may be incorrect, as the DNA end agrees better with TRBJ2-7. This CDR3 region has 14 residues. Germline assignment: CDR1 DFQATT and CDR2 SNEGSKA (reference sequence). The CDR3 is CSAQTGGAQAEQYF. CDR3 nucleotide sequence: TGCAGTGCTCAGACAGGGGGCGCTCAGGCCGAGCAGTACTTC.

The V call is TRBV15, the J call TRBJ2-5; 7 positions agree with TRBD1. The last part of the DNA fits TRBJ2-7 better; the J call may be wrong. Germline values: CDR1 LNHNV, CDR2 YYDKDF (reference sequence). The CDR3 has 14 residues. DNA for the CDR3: TGTGCCACCAGCGTCAGACAGGGTGTCTACGAGCAGTACTTC. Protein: CATSVRQGVYEQYF.

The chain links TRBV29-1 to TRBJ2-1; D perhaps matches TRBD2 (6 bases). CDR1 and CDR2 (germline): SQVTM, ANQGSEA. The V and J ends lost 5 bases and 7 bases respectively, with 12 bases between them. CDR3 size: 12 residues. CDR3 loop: CSVLYGSNEQFF. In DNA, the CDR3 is TGCAGCGTTCTTTACGGGAGTAATGAGCAGTTCTTC.

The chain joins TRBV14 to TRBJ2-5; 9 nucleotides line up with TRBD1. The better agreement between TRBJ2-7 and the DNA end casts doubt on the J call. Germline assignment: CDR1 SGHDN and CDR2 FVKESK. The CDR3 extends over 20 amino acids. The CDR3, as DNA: TGTGCCAGCAGCCAAACAACCGGGACAGGGAAGAGGGCGCGCTCCTACGAGCAGTACTTC. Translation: CASSQTTGTGKRARSYEQYF.

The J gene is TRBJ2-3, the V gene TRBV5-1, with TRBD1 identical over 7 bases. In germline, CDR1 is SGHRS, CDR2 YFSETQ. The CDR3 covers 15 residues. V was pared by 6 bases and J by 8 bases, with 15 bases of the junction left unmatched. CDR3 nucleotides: TGCGCCAGCACTATACAGGGGCAGGGGTCGACTACGCAGTATTTT. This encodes CASTIQGQGSTTQYF. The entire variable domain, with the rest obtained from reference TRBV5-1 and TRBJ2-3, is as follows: KAGVTQTPRYLIKTRGQQVTLSCSPISGHRSVSWYQQTPGQGLQFLFEYFSETQRNKGNFPGRFSGRQFSNSRSEMNVSTLELGDSALYLCASTIQGQGSTTQYFGPGTRLTVL.

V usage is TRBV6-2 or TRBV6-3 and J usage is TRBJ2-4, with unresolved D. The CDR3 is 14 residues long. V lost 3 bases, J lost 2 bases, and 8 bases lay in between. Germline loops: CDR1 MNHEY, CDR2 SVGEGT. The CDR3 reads CASSYDVTKNIQYF. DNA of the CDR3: TGTGCCAGCAGTTATGATGTCACCAAAAACATTCAGTACTTC.

CDR3 sequence: CASSISRGTNYGYTF. The CDR3 DNA is TGTGCCAGCAGTATATCCAGGGGGACTAACTATGGCTACACCTTC. This chain links TRBV28 with TRBJ1-2, with TRBD1 matching 7 bases. Germline CDR1 MDHEN, CDR2 SYDVKM. This CDR3 contains 15 residues. The junction had 6 bases not matched to a gene; V was cut back by 5 bases and J by 0 bases.

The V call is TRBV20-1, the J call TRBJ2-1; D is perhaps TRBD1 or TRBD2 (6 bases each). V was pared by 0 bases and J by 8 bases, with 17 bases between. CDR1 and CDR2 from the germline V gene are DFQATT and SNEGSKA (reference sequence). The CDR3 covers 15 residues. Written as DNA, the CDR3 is TGCAGTGCTAGAGATGTGACAGGCGGGATCCATGAGCAGTTCTTC. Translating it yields CSARDVTGGIHEQFF.

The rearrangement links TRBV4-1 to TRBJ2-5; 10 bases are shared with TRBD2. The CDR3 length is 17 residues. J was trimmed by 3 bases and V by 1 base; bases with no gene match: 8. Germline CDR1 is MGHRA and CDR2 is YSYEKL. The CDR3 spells CASSQGLAGDQEETQYF. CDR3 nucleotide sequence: TGCGCCAGCAGCCAAGGTCTAGCGGGAGATCAAGAAGAGACCCAGTACTTC.

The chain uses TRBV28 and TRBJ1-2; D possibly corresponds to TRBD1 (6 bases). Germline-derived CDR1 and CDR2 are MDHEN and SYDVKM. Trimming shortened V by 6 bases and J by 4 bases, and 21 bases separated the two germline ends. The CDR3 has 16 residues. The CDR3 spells CASSSIGGRGGYGYTF. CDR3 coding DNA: TGTGCCAGCAGCAGTATTGGGGGGCGAGGAGGCTATGGCTACACCTTC.

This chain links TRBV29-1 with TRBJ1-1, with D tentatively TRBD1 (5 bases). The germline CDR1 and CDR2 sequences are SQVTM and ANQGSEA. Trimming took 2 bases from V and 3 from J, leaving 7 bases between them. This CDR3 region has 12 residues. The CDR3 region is CSVERGHTEAFF. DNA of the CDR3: TGCAGCGTTGAACGGGGACACACTGAAGCTTTCTTT.

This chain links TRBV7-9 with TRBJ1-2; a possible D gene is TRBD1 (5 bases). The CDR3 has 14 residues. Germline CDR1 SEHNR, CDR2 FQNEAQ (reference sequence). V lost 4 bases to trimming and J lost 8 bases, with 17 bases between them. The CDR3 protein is CASSSGTTGWGYTF. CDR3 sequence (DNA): TGTGCCAGCAGCTCAGGGACGACTGGGTGGGGCTACACCTTC.

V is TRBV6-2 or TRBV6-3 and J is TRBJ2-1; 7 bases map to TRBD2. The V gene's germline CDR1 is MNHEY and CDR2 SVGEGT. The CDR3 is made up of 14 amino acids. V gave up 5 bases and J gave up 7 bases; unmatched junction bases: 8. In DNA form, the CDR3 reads TGTGCCAGCAGTAACCCCGGGGGGTGGAATGAGCAGTTCTTC. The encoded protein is CASSNPGGWNEQFF.

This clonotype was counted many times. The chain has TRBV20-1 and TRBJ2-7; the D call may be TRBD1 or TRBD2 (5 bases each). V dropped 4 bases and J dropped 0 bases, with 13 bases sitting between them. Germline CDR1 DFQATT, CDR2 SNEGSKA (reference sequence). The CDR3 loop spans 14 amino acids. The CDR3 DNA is TGCAGTGCTAATAGTGGGGACCACTCCTACGAGCAGTACTTC. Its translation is CSANSGDHSYEQYF.

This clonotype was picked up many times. The chain's CDR3 is CASKSGGRYEQYF. The CDR3 DNA reads as TGTGCCAGCAAGTCTGGGGGGCGGTACGAGCAGTACTTC. The chain links TRBV3-1 to TRBJ2-7; D tentatively reads TRBD1 or TRBD2 (6 bases each). The CDR3 extends over 13 amino acids. Germline V gene data show CDR1 as LGHDT and CDR2 as YNNKEL (reference sequence). Trimming took 7 bases from V and 4 from J, leaving 14 bases between them.

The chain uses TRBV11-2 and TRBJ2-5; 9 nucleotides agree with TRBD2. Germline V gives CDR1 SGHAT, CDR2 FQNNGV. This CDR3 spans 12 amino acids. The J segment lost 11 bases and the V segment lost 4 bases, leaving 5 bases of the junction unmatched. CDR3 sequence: CASSSESGRQYF. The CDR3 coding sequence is TGTGCCAGCAGCTCAGAAAGCGGGAGGCAGTACTTC.